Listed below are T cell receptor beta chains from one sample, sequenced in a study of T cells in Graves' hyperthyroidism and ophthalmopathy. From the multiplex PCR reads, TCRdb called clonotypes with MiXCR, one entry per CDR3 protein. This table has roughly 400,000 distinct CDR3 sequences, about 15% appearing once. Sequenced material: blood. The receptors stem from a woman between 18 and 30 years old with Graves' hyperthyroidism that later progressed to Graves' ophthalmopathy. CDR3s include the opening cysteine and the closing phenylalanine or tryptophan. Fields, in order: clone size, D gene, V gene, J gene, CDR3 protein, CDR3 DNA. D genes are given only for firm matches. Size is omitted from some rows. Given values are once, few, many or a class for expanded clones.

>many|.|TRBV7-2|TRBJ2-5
CASSLGLVASSETQYF
TGTGCCAGCAGCTTAGGGCTAGTTGCATCTAGTGAGACCCAGTACTTC
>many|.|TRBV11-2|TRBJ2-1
CASSLDEGGKEQFF
TGTGCCAGCAGCTTAGATGAGGGCGGGAAGGAGCAGTTCTTC
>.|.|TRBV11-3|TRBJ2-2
CAGSPTSSGELFF
TGTGCCGGCAGCCCCACTAGTTCCGGGGAGCTGTTTTTT
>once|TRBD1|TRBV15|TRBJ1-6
CAASRTGSSYNSPLHF
TGTGCCGCCAGTCGGACAGGCAGCTCCTATAATTCACCCCTCCACTTT
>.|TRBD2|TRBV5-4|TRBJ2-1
CASRPGGGGRNEQFF
TGTGCCAGTCGGCCCGGGGGGGGGGGGAGGAATGAGCAGTTCTTC
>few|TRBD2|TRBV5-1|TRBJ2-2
CASSFGLAGGNTGELFF
TGCGCCAGCAGCTTCGGCCTAGCGGGAGGCAACACCGGGGAGCTGTTTTTT
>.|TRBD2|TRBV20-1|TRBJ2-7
CSPTSGLSYEQYF
TGCAGCCCTACTAGCGGTCTCTCCTACGAGCAGTACTTC
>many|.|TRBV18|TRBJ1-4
CASSPGLNEKLFF
TGTGCCAGCTCACCGGGCCTTAATGAAAAACTGTTTTTT
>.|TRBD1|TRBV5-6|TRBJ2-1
CASSWDRGFAREYNEQFF
TGTGCCAGCAGCTGGGACAGGGGATTTGCGCGGGAGTACAATGAGCAGTTCTTC
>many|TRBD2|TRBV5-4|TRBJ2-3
CASSPRTSGRRTDTQYF
TGTGCCAGCAGCCCCCGGACTAGCGGGAGGCGCACAGATACGCAGTATTTT
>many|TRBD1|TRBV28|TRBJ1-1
CASSLGQGNTEAFF
TGTGCCAGCAGTTTGGGACAGGGAAACACTGAAGCTTTCTTT
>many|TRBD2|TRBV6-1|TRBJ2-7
CASKTTSGSVHEQYF
TGTGCCAGCAAGACGACTAGCGGGAGCGTCCACGAGCAGTACTTC
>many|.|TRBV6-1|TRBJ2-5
CASSPRETLETQYF
TGTGCCAGCAGCCCACGGGAAACCCTAGAGACCCAGTACTTC
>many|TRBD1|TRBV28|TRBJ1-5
CATHWGTGGQPQHF
TGTGCCACGCACTGGGGGACAGGCGGGCAGCCCCAGCATTTT
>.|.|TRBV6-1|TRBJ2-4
CASSGGLDVPKNIQYF
TGTGCCAGCAGTGGTGGCTTGGACGTACCCAAAAACATTCAGTACTTC
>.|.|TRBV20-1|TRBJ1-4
CSAPPAGVTEKLFF
TGCAGTGCTCCCCCAGCGGGGGTGACGGAAAAACTGTTTTTT
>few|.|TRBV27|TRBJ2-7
CASTAYEQYF
TGTGCCAGCACCGCCTACGAGCAGTACTTC
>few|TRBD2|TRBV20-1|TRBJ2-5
CSARVGGGLARLVYF
TGCAGTGCTAGAGTTGGGGGTGGACTAGCGCGTCTGGTGTACTTC
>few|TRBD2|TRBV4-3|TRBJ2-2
CASSLSGGGYPGELFF
TGCGCCAGCAGCCTGTCGGGAGGGGGGTATCCCGGGGAGCTGTTTTTT
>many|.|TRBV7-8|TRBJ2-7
CASSLGITLADPSTGEQYF
TGTGCCAGCAGCTTGGGTATTACGCTGGCGGACCCCTCGACGGGGGAGCAGTACTTC
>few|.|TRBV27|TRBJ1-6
CASNVQGPNSPLHF
TGTGCCAGCAACGTCCAGGGTCCTAATTCACCCCTCCACTTT
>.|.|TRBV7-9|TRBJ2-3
CASSLSTSDTQYF
TGTGCCAGCAGCTTATCGACTTCAGATACGCAGTATTTT
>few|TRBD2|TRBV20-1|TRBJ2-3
CSARAGTSGRKVDTQYF
TGCAGTGCTAGAGCCGGGACTAGCGGGAGAAAGGTAGATACGCAGTATTTT
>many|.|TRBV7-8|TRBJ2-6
CASSLAPLEYSGANVLTF
TGTGCCAGCAGCTTAGCGCCCCTCGAATACTCTGGGGCCAACGTCCTGACTTTC
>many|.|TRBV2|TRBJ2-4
CASSDKQRFALAKNIQYF
TGTGCCAGCAGTGATAAGCAGCGGTTCGCGCTAGCCAAAAACATTCAGTACTTC
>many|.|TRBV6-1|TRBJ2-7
CASTRTTRRGEQYF
TGTGCCAGCACCCGGACTACCCGAAGAGGCGAGCAGTACTTC
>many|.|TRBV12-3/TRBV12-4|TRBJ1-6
CASSLRSGALVSPLHF
TGTGCCAGCAGTCTTCGGTCAGGGGCTTTGGTATCACCCCTCCACTTT
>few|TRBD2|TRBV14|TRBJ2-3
CASSHGTSEIVDTQYF
TGTGCCAGCAGCCACGGGACTAGCGAGATTGTAGATACGCAGTATTTT